A single T cell receptor (beta chain) is shown here with its context. What it binds is not known. This sample is drawn from a study of cytomegalovirus exposure and HLA in healthy donors. Whole-study context: Genetic ancestry analysis placed more than 80% of the roughly 400 donors that were genotyped in the Caucasian-associated cluster.

Study findings and constraints: Reports showed the classifier diagnosing cytomegalovirus status with high specificity and sensitivity. While the bulk of TCR sequences proved rare, some public TCRs turned up in many donors.

The CDR3 totals 15 residues. V gave up 6 bases and J gave up 4 bases; unmatched junction bases: 8. The V gene's germline CDR1 is SGHTA and CDR2 FQGNSA. PCR amplification relied on 60 Vbeta primers (plus 13 Jbeta primers). Assay used: immunoSEQ multiplex PCR; TCRdb lists only in-frame clones, some missing. The table for this sample gives about 170,000 clones. The sequence came from a woman between 18 and 29 years old in good health and CMV-seropositive. Sequenced input: PBMCs. The chain is built from TRBV7-2 and TRBJ1-5; 8 nucleotides agree with TRBD1. The CDR3 region has the DNA TGTGCCAGCAGTCCCTTACAGGGGGTGAATCAGCCCCAGCATTTT. This codes for CASSPLQGVNQPQHF.